This is a list of T cell receptor beta chains from one sample in a study of cytomegalovirus exposure and HLA in healthy donors. Generated by immunoSEQ multiplex PCR, the TCRdb table keeps only in-frame clones and is missing some. Here the sample table reports about 120,000 clones. Specimen: PBMCs. The source of these receptors is a man younger than 35 in good health and CMV-seronegative. CDR3s include the opening cysteine and the closing phenylalanine or tryptophan. Each record gives: V gene, J gene, D gene, CDR3 protein, CDR3 DNA. D genes are given only for firm matches.

TRBV29-1	TRBJ1-1	NA	CSVEVGMNTEAFF	TGCAGCGTTGAAGTGGGCATGAACACTGAAGCTTTCTTT
TRBV6-1	TRBJ1-1	NA	CASTLDRVNTEAFF	TGTGCCAGCACCCTAGACAGAGTGAACACTGAAGCTTTCTTT
TRBV27	TRBJ1-2	TRBD1	CASSSSRQGGTNYGYTF	TGTGCCAGCAGTTCATCGCGACAGGGCGGAACTAACTATGGCTACACCTTC
TRBV2	TRBJ1-2	NA	CASSILQGSDGYTF	TGTGCCAGCAGTATCTTACAGGGCTCGGATGGCTACACCTTC
TRBV10-2	TRBJ2-4	TRBD2	CASSESTGGGNKAKNIQYF	TGCGCCAGCAGTGAGTCGACGGGGGGAGGGAACAAAGCCAAAAACATTCAGTACTTC
TRBV19	TRBJ2-2	NA	CASSTTGAGTGELFF	TGTGCCAGTAGTACAACAGGGGCGGGGACCGGGGAGCTGTTTTTT
TRBV6-5	TRBJ1-2	NA	CASSYRGSYTF	TGTGCCAGCAGTTACAGGGGTAGCTACACCTTC
TRBV9	TRBJ1-2	NA	CASSGAVGGYTF	TGTGCCAGCAGCGGCGCTGTCGGGGGCTACACCTTC
TRBV19	TRBJ2-5	NA	CASSTNPGTPTGTQYF	TGTGCCAGTAGTACCAACCCCGGGACTCCCACCGGGACCCAGTACTTC
TRBV6-1	TRBJ1-5	NA	CASSGEGNQPQHF	TGTGCCAGCAGCGGAGAGGGCAATCAGCCCCAGCATTTT
TRBV13	TRBJ2-5	NA	CASSPSRWETQYF	TGTGCCAGCAGCCCAAGCAGGTGGGAGACCCAGTACTTC
TRBV2	TRBJ2-7	NA	CASTGASVNYEQYF	TGTGCCAGCACCGGGGCTAGCGTTAACTACGAGCAGTACTTC
TRBV7-6	TRBJ2-5	TRBD1	CASSRDRGETQYF	TGTGCCAGCAGCCGGGACAGGGGCGAGACCCAGTACTTC
TRBV15	TRBJ1-2	NA	CATSRRSTESYTF	TGTGCCACCAGCAGGCGATCTACAGAGAGCTACACCTTC
TRBV5-5	TRBJ2-5	TRBD1	CASSPLTGAVQETQYF	TGTGCCAGCAGCCCTCTTACAGGGGCCGTACAAGAGACCCAGTACTTC
TRBV6-4	TRBJ1-5	NA	CASSDREGQPQHF	TGTGCCAGCAGTGACAGGGAGGGTCAGCCCCAGCATTTT
TRBV27	TRBJ1-2	NA	CASSPFSTGFNCGYTF	TGTGCCAGCAGTCCTTTTAGTACGGGGTTTAACTGTGGCTACACCTTC
TRBV11-2	TRBJ2-5	NA	CASSPPWRRQETQYF	TGTGCCAGCAGCCCCCCCTGGCGGAGACAAGAGACCCAGTACTTC
TRBV5-1	TRBJ2-7	TRBD2	CASSWGGSSYEQYF	TGCGCCAGCAGCTGGGGGGGGAGCTCCTACGAGCAGTACTTC
TRBV25-1	TRBJ2-5	TRBD2	CASSGSLAGGWQETQYF	TGTGCCAGCAGTGGATCGCTAGCGGGGGGGTGGCAAGAGACCCAGTACTTC
TRBV6-1	TRBJ1-5	TRBD1	CASGEVQGSGNQPQHF	TGTGCCAGCGGAGAAGTACAGGGGTCAGGCAATCAGCCCCAGCATTTT
TRBV9	TRBJ2-2	NA	CASSETNTGELFF	TGTGCCAGCAGCGAGACAAACACCGGGGAGCTGTTTTTT
TRBV19	TRBJ1-2	TRBD1	CASSDPDREGYTF	TGTGCCAGTAGCGACCCGGACAGGGAGGGCTACACCTTC
TRBV5-6	TRBJ1-1	NA	CASSPRVNTEAFF	TGTGCCAGCAGCCCCAGGGTAAACACTGAAGCTTTCTTT
TRBV9	TRBJ2-1	TRBD2	CASSIGTSGGVVEQFF	TGTGCCAGCAGCATCGGGACTAGCGGGGGGGTCGTTGAGCAGTTCTTC
TRBV4-1	TRBJ1-1	NA	CASSRISGGRTEAFF	TGCGCCAGCAGCCGGATTAGCGGGGGCCGGACTGAAGCTTTCTTT
TRBV7-3	TRBJ1-6	NA	CASSLTRISVTGQLYNSPLHF	TGTGCCAGCAGCTTAACGAGGATAAGCGTTACAGGACAACTCTATAATTCACCCCTCCACTTT
TRBV7-9	TRBJ1-1	NA	CASSSPTEPNTEAFF	TGTGCCAGCAGCTCCCCGACAGAACCGAACACTGAAGCTTTCTTT
TRBV11-3	TRBJ2-5	TRBD1	CASSRQGLKTQYF	TGTGCCAGCAGCCGACAGGGGTTGAAGACCCAGTACTTC
TRBV18	TRBJ1-1	NA	CASSRYSDMNTEAFF	TGTGCCAGCTCCCGATATTCAGACATGAACACTGAAGCTTTCTTT
TRBV5-1	TRBJ2-7	NA	CASSFGGTGYYEQYF	TGCGCCAGCAGTTTTGGAGGTACAGGGTACTACGAGCAGTACTTC
TRBV9	TRBJ2-1	TRBD1	CASSVRDSSFRDDNEQFF	TGTGCCAGCAGCGTCCGGGACAGTAGCTTTAGGGACGACAATGAGCAGTTCTTC
TRBV7-9	TRBJ1-4	NA	CASRQPAGEGNEKLFF	TGTGCCAGCAGACAACCTGCAGGGGAAGGTAATGAAAAACTGTTTTTT
TRBV10-2	TRBJ1-5	TRBD1	CASSESSRGLLGNQPQHF	TGCGCCAGCAGTGAGTCGTCCAGGGGGCTCCTTGGCAATCAGCCCCAGCATTTT
TRBV7-3	TRBJ2-3	TRBD2	CASSLIGGRLAGNRDTQYF	TGTGCCAGCAGCTTAATCGGTGGTAGGCTAGCGGGGAACAGAGATACGCAGTATTTT
TRBV5-5	TRBJ2-5	TRBD1	CASDRQGSSETQYF	TGTGCCAGCGATCGACAGGGTAGCTCGGAGACCCAGTACTTC
TRBV5-1	TRBJ2-3	TRBD2	CASRFNTLAGLLDTQYF	TGCGCCAGCAGGTTCAACACACTAGCGGGGTTATTGGATACGCAGTATTTT
TRBV19	TRBJ1-5	TRBD1	CASRRDRGVNQPQHF	TGTGCCAGTAGACGAGACAGGGGGGTCAATCAGCCCCAGCATTTT
TRBV5-8	TRBJ2-1	NA	CASSSLTVSYNEQFF	TGTGCCAGCAGCTCCCTGACAGTCTCCTACAATGAGCAGTTCTTC
TRBV27	TRBJ1-5	NA	CASRSAGSFNQPQHF	TGTGCCAGCAGGTCGGCAGGCTCGTTCAATCAGCCCCAGCATTTT
TRBV13	TRBJ2-5	NA	CASSLGGKIGVETQYF	TGTGCCAGCAGCTTAGGGGGGAAGATAGGGGTAGAGACCCAGTACTTC
TRBV27	TRBJ2-7	TRBD1	CASRGQGNYEQYF	TGTGCCAGCAGGGGACAGGGGAACTACGAGCAGTACTTC
TRBV7-2	TRBJ2-1	TRBD2	CASSPTSGSGNEQFF	TGTGCCAGCAGCCCGACTAGCGGGAGTGGGAATGAGCAGTTCTTC
TRBV6-1	TRBJ1-2	NA	CASTVRISNYGYTF	TGTGCCAGCACGGTGAGGATTTCTAACTATGGCTACACCTTC
TRBV28	TRBJ2-1	NA	CASSFPMSPRYNEQFF	TGTGCCAGCAGTTTCCCAATGAGCCCGAGATACAATGAGCAGTTCTTC
TRBV19	TRBJ2-1	TRBD1	CASSILQGVYNEQFF	TGTGCCAGTAGTATATTACAGGGGGTCTACAATGAGCAGTTCTTC
TRBV6-1	TRBJ2-1	NA	CASSHGSNEQFF	TGTGCCAGCAGTCACGGGAGCAATGAGCAGTTCTTC
TRBV19	TRBJ2-7	TRBD2	CASAQGLAGWSSYEQYF	TGTGCCAGCGCACAGGGACTAGCGGGATGGAGCTCCTACGAGCAGTACTTC
TRBV7-2	TRBJ2-5	NA	CASSFPWREQYF	TGTGCCAGCAGCTTCCCGTGGAGGGAGCAGTACTTC
TRBV6-1	TRBJ1-2	NA	CASSFHRGFFGYTF	TGTGCCAGCAGTTTTCATCGGGGATTTTTTGGCTACACCTTC
TRBV5-4	TRBJ2-5	TRBD1	CASSLTGGMETQYF	TGTGCCAGCAGCTTGACAGGGGGCATGGAGACCCAGTACTTC
TRBV11-2	TRBJ1-4	NA	CASSSGGGRGGEKLFF	TGTGCCAGCAGCTCCGGAGGAGGGAGGGGCGGGGAAAAACTGTTTTTT
TRBV10-2	TRBJ1-2	TRBD1	CASSESRIAGGIFYGYTF	TGCGCCAGCAGTGAGTCTAGGATTGCAGGGGGGATTTTCTATGGCTACACCTTC
TRBV9	TRBJ2-3	TRBD2	CARGGRVPDTQYF	TGTGCCAGGGGGGGGAGAGTCCCAGATACGCAGTATTTT
TRBV19	TRBJ1-2	NA	CASTANGRVHGYTF	TGTGCCAGTACCGCTAATGGCAGGGTTCATGGCTACACCTTC
TRBV5-5	TRBJ1-1	NA	CASSPEVGGTEAFF	TGTGCCAGCAGCCCGGAGGTGGGGGGCACTGAAGCTTTCTTT
TRBV18	TRBJ1-5	TRBD1	CASSPDRAGNQPQHF	TGTGCCAGCTCACCGGACAGGGCGGGCAATCAGCCCCAGCATTTT
TRBV9	TRBJ1-2	NA	CASSVALTGNYGYTF	TGTGCCAGCAGCGTAGCCCTCACAGGGAACTATGGCTACACCTTC
TRBV7-9	TRBJ2-1	TRBD2	CASSWGRAANEQFF	TGTGCCAGCAGTTGGGGGAGGGCCGCCAATGAGCAGTTCTTC
TRBV18	TRBJ2-7	NA	CASSPRQTYEQYF	TGTGCCAGCTCACCACGACAGACCTACGAGCAGTACTTC